These T cell receptor beta chains were read from a single sample in a study of T cell responses to AZD1222 COVID-19 vaccine. Sequencing was performed with immunoSEQ multiplex PCR; in TCRdb, only in-frame clones are kept and a portion is missing. The sample consists of 110,000 to 150,000 clones, more than 90% of them appearing once. The sample here was peripheral blood, taken on day 0 of AZD1222 vaccination. These receptors originate from an adult in good health. The CDR3 runs from the conserved cysteine through the conserved F or W. The order of the fields is V gene, D gene, clone size, J gene, CDR3 protein, CDR3 DNA. The D gene is left open where the match is weak. Expanded clones get a size class; other rows say once, few or many, or leave the size out.

TRBV9,NA,NA,TRBJ2-1,CASSVYQVHNEQFF,TGTGCCAGCAGCGTCTACCAGGTCCACAATGAGCAGTTCTTC
TRBV27,NA,NA,TRBJ2-3,CASSSLWDTQYF,TGTGCCAGCAGTTCCCTCTGGGATACGCAGTATTTT
TRBV4-2,TRBD1,NA,TRBJ2-7,CASSQDYGTVPTYVYEQYF,TGTGCCAGCAGCCAAGATTACGGGACAGTCCCGACTTATGTTTACGAGCAGTACTTC
TRBV30,NA,NA,TRBJ1-4,CAWSALLGARKEKLFF,TGTGCCTGGAGTGCTCTTTTGGGGGCAAGAAAGGAAAAACTGTTTTTT
TRBV6-5,NA,NA,TRBJ2-7,CASSYTVGQSYEQYF,TGTGCCAGCAGTTACACCGTCGGGCAATCCTACGAGCAGTACTTC
TRBV7-9,NA,NA,TRBJ2-7,CASSSGRGVEQYF,TGTGCCAGCAGCTCGGGACGGGGTGTCGAGCAGTACTTC
TRBV11-2,TRBD1,NA,TRBJ1-6,CASRSLRGLGSPLHF,TGTGCCAGCCGGTCATTGAGGGGGCTGGGATCACCCCTCCACTTT
TRBV3-1/TRBV3-2,TRBD1,NA,TRBJ2-3,CASSQSQGDTDTQYF,TGTGCCAGCAGCCAGTCACAGGGGGACACAGATACGCAGTATTTT
TRBV5-1,TRBD1,NA,TRBJ1-1,CASSAGGAVTEAFF,TGCGCCAGCAGCGCAGGGGGCGCGGTCACTGAAGCTTTCTTT
TRBV5-4,TRBD1,NA,TRBJ1-2,CASSLTGTDYGYTF,TGTGCCAGCAGCTTGACAGGGACAGACTATGGCTACACCTTC
TRBV5-1,TRBD2,once,TRBJ2-7,CASRITSGRQYEQYF,TGCGCCAGCAGAATAACTAGCGGGAGACAATACGAGCAGTACTTC
TRBV21-1,NA,NA,TRBJ1-1,CASSAIRGQLNTEAFF,TGTGCCAGCAGCGCAATAAGAGGACAGTTGAACACTGAAGCTTTCTTT
TRBV2,NA,NA,TRBJ2-7,CASSAGDRSTEQYF,TGTGCCAGCAGCGCGGGGGACAGGTCCACCGAGCAGTACTTC
TRBV30,NA,NA,TRBJ1-5,CAWSGGGSSNQPQHF,TGTGCCTGGAGTGGAGGGGGATCGAGCAATCAGCCCCAGCATTTT
TRBV15,TRBD2,NA,TRBJ2-2,CATSRRGGAAGELFF,TGTGCCACCAGCAGACGCGGGGGGGCCGCCGGGGAGCTGTTTTTT
TRBV5-6,NA,NA,TRBJ1-5,CASSAGGRGNQPQHF,TGTGCCAGCAGCGCGGGGGGGCGGGGCAATCAGCCCCAGCATTTT
TRBV5-1,NA,NA,TRBJ2-3,CASSWATGTDTQYF,TGCGCCAGCAGCTGGGCGACAGGCACAGATACGCAGTATTTT
TRBV27,NA,NA,TRBJ2-7,CASSLSGRWDYEQYF,TGTGCCAGCAGTTTATCGGGCAGGTGGGACTACGAGCAGTACTTC
TRBV3-1/TRBV3-2,NA,NA,TRBJ2-5,CASSHRVPPRTQYF,TGTGCCAGCAGTCATCGGGTCCCTCCCCGGACCCAGTACTTC
TRBV27,TRBD1,NA,TRBJ2-3,CASRDGTGPTPITDTQYF,TGTGCCAGCCGCGACGGGACAGGGCCCACGCCTATCACAGATACGCAGTATTTT
TRBV6-5,NA,NA,TRBJ2-5,CASSYSRVETQYF,TGTGCCAGCAGTTACTCAAGGGTAGAGACCCAGTACTTC
TRBV11-2,NA,NA,TRBJ1-4,CASSLGVGDATNEKLFF,TGTGCCAGCAGCTTAGGGGTAGGAGATGCAACTAATGAAAAACTATTTTTT
TRBV11-2,TRBD1,NA,TRBJ1-1,CASSLSGGAAFF,TGTGCCAGCAGCTTATCAGGGGGCGCGGCTTTCTTT
TRBV18,NA,NA,TRBJ1-2,CASYGLTYGYTF,TGTGCCAGCTACGGACTGACCTATGGCTACACCTTC
TRBV5-5,NA,NA,TRBJ1-1,CASSFEANTEAFF,TGTGCCAGCAGCTTTGAAGCTAACACTGAAGCTTTCTTT
TRBV28,TRBD1,NA,TRBJ1-2,CASSLGTDGYTF,TGTGCCAGCAGTTTAGGGACAGATGGCTACACCTTC
TRBV5-5,TRBD1,NA,TRBJ2-7,CASSSQGASSYEQYF,TGTGCCAGCAGCTCGCAGGGGGCGAGCTCCTACGAGCAGTACTTC
TRBV5-1,NA,NA,TRBJ2-6,CASSLMGSGANVLTF,TGCGCCAGCAGCTTGATGGGCTCTGGGGCCAACGTCCTGACTTTC
TRBV14,NA,NA,TRBJ2-7,CASSQDRPYEQYF,TGTGCCAGCAGCCAAGACAGACCCTACGAGCAGTACTTC
TRBV28,NA,once,TRBJ2-4,CASSRPDQNIQYF,TGTGCCAGCAGTCGACCGGACCAGAACATTCAGTACTTC
TRBV19,NA,NA,TRBJ2-1,CASSSPRRQLHNEQFF,TGTGCCAGTAGCTCCCCCCGGCGCCAGCTGCACAATGAGCAGTTCTTC
TRBV12-5,TRBD2,NA,TRBJ2-1,CASGLVRWGGRATNEQFF,TGTGCTAGTGGTTTGGTAAGGTGGGGCGGGAGGGCAACTAATGAGCAGTTCTTC
TRBV18,TRBD2,NA,TRBJ2-7,CASSPLAGGDGEQYF,TGTGCCAGCTCACCCTTAGCGGGAGGGGACGGCGAGCAGTACTTC
TRBV6-6,NA,NA,TRBJ1-1,CASNSVWGGTEAFF,TGTGCCAGCAACTCAGTTTGGGGCGGCACTGAAGCTTTCTTT
TRBV5-4,TRBD1,NA,TRBJ2-3,CASSLLRQGAMEGTQYF,TGTGCCAGCAGCCTCCTTCGACAGGGGGCAATGGAGGGTACGCAGTATTTT
TRBV5-4,NA,NA,TRBJ1-2,CASSRLDRNYGYTF,TGTGCCAGCAGCCGCCTCGACAGGAACTATGGCTACACCTTC
TRBV5-4,NA,NA,TRBJ2-7,CASSSWRGGPYEQYF,TGTGCCAGCAGCTCCTGGAGGGGGGGTCCCTACGAGCAATACTTC
TRBV11-3,NA,NA,TRBJ2-1,CASSLRGAPYNEQFF,TGTGCCAGCAGCTTACGAGGGGCCCCCTACAATGAGCAGTTCTTC
TRBV5-6,NA,NA,TRBJ2-1,CASSLASLGGYNEQFF,TGTGCCAGCAGCTTGGCATCGTTAGGTGGCTACAATGAGCAGTTCTTC
TRBV19,TRBD1,few,TRBJ2-7,CASSIRTGNELYEQYF,TGTGCCAGTAGTATTCGGACAGGGAATGAACTGTACGAGCAGTACTTC
TRBV9,NA,NA,TRBJ1-6,CASSVASSPLHF,TGTGCCAGCAGCGTAGCCAGCTCACCCCTCCACTTT
TRBV28,TRBD1,NA,TRBJ1-5,CASQGGPRQPQHF,TGTGCCAGCCAGGGGGGGCCCCGTCAGCCCCAGCATTTT
TRBV27,NA,NA,TRBJ1-1,CASSLQGRPEAFF,TGTGCCAGCAGTTTACAAGGGCGGCCTGAAGCTTTCTTT
TRBV9,NA,NA,TRBJ2-3,CASSVDPSTDTQYF,TGTGCCAGCAGCGTAGATCCGAGCACAGATACGCAGTATTTT
TRBV15,NA,NA,TRBJ1-2,CATSRESQDGYTF,TGTGCCACCAGCAGAGAGTCCCAGGATGGCTACACCTTC
TRBV20-1,NA,NA,TRBJ1-1,CSAPTDTEAFF,TGCAGTGCCCCGACAGACACTGAAGCTTTCTTT
TRBV27,NA,NA,TRBJ2-7,CASSMLARKEQYF,TGTGCCAGCAGTATGCTAGCGCGAAAAGAGCAGTACTTC
TRBV5-1,NA,NA,TRBJ2-2,CASSSSGTLTGELFF,TGCGCCAGCAGCTCTTCCGGGACTCTTACCGGGGAGCTGTTTTTT
TRBV9,NA,NA,TRBJ2-7,CASSPGGERGSYEQYF,TGTGCCAGCAGCCCGGGCGGGGAGCGAGGGTCCTACGAGCAGTACTTC
TRBV4-1,TRBD2,once,TRBJ2-2,CASSPSGGGPTGELFF,TGCGCCAGCAGCCCCTCGGGGGGAGGGCCCACCGGGGAGCTGTTTTTT
TRBV5-6,TRBD1,NA,TRBJ2-7,CASSLGAGGWHEQYF,TGTGCCAGCAGCTTGGGGGCAGGGGGCTGGCACGAGCAGTACTTC
TRBV6-5,NA,NA,TRBJ1-2,CASTREGGAGGYTF,TGTGCCAGCACCAGAGAGGGGGGAGCAGGTGGCTACACCTTC
TRBV11-2,NA,NA,TRBJ1-2,CASSPLGSRGSNYGYTF,TGTGCCAGCAGCCCCCTGGGGTCTCGGGGATCTAACTATGGCTACACCTTC
TRBV7-2,NA,NA,TRBJ2-3,CASRRRGRTDTQYF,TGTGCCAGCAGGCGCAGGGGTCGCACAGATACGCAGTATTTT